The 14 T cell receptor beta chains below all came from one sample that was sequenced in a study of T cell responses to AZD1222 COVID-19 vaccine. Here immunoSEQ multiplex PCR was the method, and the copy in TCRdb shows in-frame clones only, minus some. This sample has approximately 150,000 clones, with roughly nine tenths found just once. The specimen was peripheral blood, collected on day 0 of AZD1222 vaccination. These receptors were taken from an adult in good health.

The genes are TRBV4-3 and TRBJ2-4, with D perhaps TRBD1 or TRBD2 (5 bases each). V was cut by 1 base and J by 7 bases, with 11 bases left in between. Looked up from germline, CDR1 is LGHNA and CDR2 is YSLEER. There are 14 residues in the CDR3. This chain's CDR3 is CASSQVRGVNIQYF. The CDR3 DNA is TGCGCCAGCAGCCAAGTGAGAGGGGTCAACATTCAGTACTTC.

With respect to this clone: The sample contains more than one DNA sequence encoding this CDR3. This rearrangement joins TRBV11-2 to TRBJ2-2; unclear D gene. The CDR3 is 12 amino acids. The germline V gene encodes CDR1 SGHAT and CDR2 FQNNGV. Trimming cost V 3 bases and J 5 bases, with 4 bases left between them. CDR3 region: CASSFSTGELFF. CDR3 nucleotide sequence: TGTGCCAGCAGCTTTTCTACCGGGGAGCTGTTTTTT.

The sample holds one count of this clone. V usage is TRBV5-6 and J usage is TRBJ2-3; 8 bases match TRBD1. V was clipped by 0 bases and J by 0 bases; unmatched bases: 0. Germline values: CDR1 SGHDT, CDR2 YYEEEE. The CDR3 covers 15 residues. CDR3 loop: CASSLGQGSTDTQYF. The CDR3 coding sequence is TGTGCCAGCAGCTTGGGACAGGGGAGCACAGATACGCAGTATTTT.

The rearrangement joins TRBV6-5 to TRBJ1-5, with 9 bases lining up with TRBD1. V lost 4 bases and J lost 3; bases outside the gene matches: 7. The CDR3 extends over 16 amino acids. The germline CDR1 and CDR2 sequences are MNHEY and SVGAGI. The CDR3 spells CASSLTGQGNNQPQHF. CDR3 nucleotide sequence: TGTGCCAGCAGTTTGACCGGACAGGGGAACAATCAGCCCCAGCATTTT.

The rearrangement links TRBV5-6 to TRBJ1-1; D may be TRBD1 (5 bases). V was cut by 4 bases and J by 3 bases, with 13 bases left in between. From germline, CDR1 is SGHDT and CDR2 YYEEEE. The CDR3 consists of 14 residues. This chain's CDR3 is CASSTVGRDTEAFF. DNA of the CDR3: TGTGCCAGCAGCACCGTAGGCAGGGACACTGAAGCTTTCTTT.

This rearrangement joins TRBV5-1 to TRBJ2-7, with D perhaps TRBD2 (6 bases). V was pared by 5 bases and J by 0 bases, with 12 bases between. Germline V gives CDR1 SGHRS, CDR2 YFSETQ. The CDR3 length is 14 residues. In DNA form, the CDR3 reads TGCGCCAGCAGTTCAGAGCGGGCCTCCTACGAGCAGTACTTC. Translation gives CASSSERASYEQYF.

The chain uses TRBV13 and TRBJ1-3; 11 nucleotides align to TRBD1. The CDR3 covers 16 residues. J gave up 4 bases and V 5 bases, and 7 bases lay outside the gene matches. Germline V CDR1 and CDR2: PRHDT, FYEKMQ (reference sequence). This CDR3 reads CASSPGQGAVGNTIYF. DNA of the CDR3: TGTGCCAGCAGCCCCGGACAGGGGGCGGTCGGAAACACCATATATTTT. Together with reference TRBV13 and TRBJ1-3, the CDR3 gives the full variable domain: AAGVIQSPRHLIKEKRETATLKCYPIPRHDTVYWYQQGPGQDPQFLISFYEKMQSDKGSIPDRFSAQQFSDYHSELNMSSLELGDSALYFCASSPGQGAVGNTIYFGEGSWLTVV.

The V and J genes are TRBV25-1 and TRBJ2-7; no definite D call. The V and J ends lost 4 bases and 3 bases respectively, with 13 bases between them. CDR3 length equals 14 residues. Germline values: CDR1 MGHDK, CDR2 SYGVNS. CDR3 bases: TGTGCCAGCAGTGTGCTCAAGGAAGACTACGAGCAGTACTTC. Its translation is CASSVLKEDYEQYF.

V usage is TRBV15 and J usage is TRBJ2-3; possible D gene TRBD2, 5 bases. Trimming took off 0 bases at V and 0 bases at J, with 10 bases between the two ends. CDR1 and CDR2 from the germline V gene are LNHNV and YYDKDF (reference sequence). The CDR3 runs 16 residues. CDR3 sequence reads: CATSRDPSPSTDTQYF. The CDR3 region has the DNA TGTGCCACCAGCAGAGATCCTAGCCCTAGCACAGATACGCAGTATTTT.

The rearrangement joins TRBV12-3 or TRBV12-4 to TRBJ2-1; D uncertain. The CDR3 length is 11 residues. V shed 3 bases and J shed 9 bases, with 6 bases lying between them. Here the CDR3 DNA reads TGTGCCAGCAGTTTGGCCGGTGAGCAGTTCTTC. This translates into CASSLAGEQFF.

This chain links TRBV7-9 with TRBJ1-5; D is ambiguous. This CDR3 spans 12 amino acids. V was pared by 5 bases and J by 9 bases, with 11 bases between. Germline CDR1 SEHNR, CDR2 FQNEAQ (reference sequence). The CDR3 DNA sequence: TGTGCCAGCAGCAACCGAATTGGGCCCCAGCATTTT. It is translated as CASSNRIGPQHF.

V gene TRBV2 combines with J gene TRBJ2-7; no reliable D call. Germline CDR1 SNHLY, CDR2 FYNNEI. This CDR3 is 11 amino acids long. Deletions cut 5 bases from V and 6 bases from J, with 8 bases between. In DNA form, the CDR3 reads TGTGCCAGCAGTAATAGGGTCGAGCAGTACTTC. Its protein is CASSNRVEQYF.

This clone was counted once. The V and J genes are TRBV29-1 and TRBJ1-2; 7 nucleotides agree with TRBD1. Trimming took 6 bases from V and 2 from J; bases not matched to a gene: 6. The CDR3 runs to 13 residues. Germline V gives CDR1 SQVTM, CDR2 ANQGSEA. CDR3 nucleotides: TGCAGCGTGAAAGGGGGACAGAACTATGGCTACACCTTC. As protein: CSVKGGQNYGYTF.

This clone has only a few counts. V is TRBV27 and J is TRBJ2-1; D remains unclear. The CDR3 extends over 17 amino acids. Germline V gene data show CDR1 as MNHEY and CDR2 as SMNVEV (reference sequence). The ends were cut back, 2 bases at V and 4 bases at J, with 18 bases in the middle. The CDR3 DNA reads as TGTGCCAGCAGTTTAAGGTACCGGATGAATGATTACAATGAGCAGTTCTTC. It specifies CASSLRYRMNDYNEQFF.